This T cell receptor beta chain was captured in a study of T cell repertoires in cytomegalovirus infection. Looking at the study overall: Recently identified HLA-C-restricted CMV epitopes were among the peptides used. Both CMV infection and a matching HLA type were indicated by public TCR beta signatures. Study-wide findings and caveats: Clonotypes of TCR beta that were HLA-C-restricted and CMV-specific dominated the ex vivo response. Cumulative public TCR beta family frequency identified CMV carriers with the relevant HLA.

Each CDR3 protein is one row after TCRdb ran MiXCR on the reads. The sample yields under 850,000 distinct CDR3 sequences, around 35% seen once. This clonotype has more than one count but fewer than ten. Its antigen is currently unknown. The material sequenced was cultured PBMCs, taken from culture after CMV antigen stimulation. The TCR originated in a human donor in good health (CMV status not recorded). Some clones in this sample may be carry-over from other donors' samples.

The CDR3: CASSFLLTTDTQYF. CDR3 sequence (DNA): TGTGCCAGCAGCTTCCTCCTGACCACAGATACGCAGTATTTT. V and J are TRBV7-8 and TRBJ2-3, with D hard to call. The V gene lost 3 bases and the J gene lost 2 bases, with 9 bases spanning the gap. This CDR3 has 14 amino acids. The germline CDR1 and CDR2 sequences are SGHVS and FQNEAQ.